One sample yielded the 10 T cell receptor beta chains listed below, sequenced in a study of cytomegalovirus exposure and HLA in healthy donors. PCR involved 60 Vbeta and 13 Jbeta primers. Repertoires were generated with immunoSEQ multiplex PCR, while TCRdb's copy carries only in-frame clones and drops some. The repertoire holds just under 95,000 clones, with over 75% as singletons. The sequenced sample consisted of PBMCs. These TCRs come from a girl aged 2 to 9 in good health and CMV-seropositive.

This chain connects TRBV28 to TRBJ1-2; D is uncertain. V was trimmed by 7 bases and J by 4 bases, leaving 16 bases between them. The CDR3 is 14 amino acids. Per germline, CDR1 MDHEN and CDR2 SYDVKM. The CDR3 nucleotides are TGTGCCAGCACCCCCCGTCAGGAGGCCTATGGCTACACCTTC. Its translation: CASTPRQEAYGYTF.

This rearrangement joins TRBV30 to TRBJ2-7, with 8 nucleotides matching TRBD1. The V and J ends lost 2 bases and 3 bases, in that order; junction bases with no gene match: 6. Germline CDR1 is GTSNPN and CDR2 is SVGIG (reference sequence). CDR3 size: 14 residues. CDR3 protein: CAWSPTGGGYEQYF. In DNA, the CDR3 is TGTGCCTGGAGTCCTACAGGGGGAGGCTACGAGCAGTACTTC.

This chain joins TRBV4-1 and TRBJ1-4; maybe TRBD1 (6 bases). Germline CDR1 is MGHRA and CDR2 is YSYEKL. The V and J ends lost 1 base and 11 bases respectively, with 14 bases between them. This CDR3 has 14 amino acids. CDR3 sequence reads: CASSQGTGLGKLFF. In DNA, the CDR3 is TGCGCCAGCAGCCAAGGAACAGGGCTGGGGAAACTGTTTTTT.

There are a few counts of this clone. The rearrangement uses TRBV19 and TRBJ1-2; 7 nucleotides agree with TRBD1. CDR1 and CDR2 (germline): LNHDA, SQIVND (reference sequence). This CDR3 comprises 15 residues. V trimming: 8 bases; J trimming: 6 bases; junction bases outside the gene matches: 15. CDR3 protein: CASQTITGDRNGYTF. CDR3 nucleotides: TGTGCCAGTCAAACCATTACAGGGGATAGAAATGGCTACACCTTC.

The chain combines TRBV5-1 with TRBJ2-7; D possibly corresponds to TRBD2 (5 bases). Germline V gene lookup returns CDR1 SGHRS and CDR2 YFSETQ. Trimming left V 6 bases short and J 5 bases short, with 9 bases between. The CDR3 runs to 11 residues. The CDR3, as DNA: TGCGCCAGCAATTGGGGAGACGAGCAGTACTTC. Its protein is CASNWGDEQYF.

The chain joins TRBV9 to TRBJ2-1; no firm D call. Per germline, CDR1 SGDLS and CDR2 YYNGEE. Trimming took 5 bases from V and 9 from J, leaving 21 bases between them. There are 15 residues in the CDR3. The CDR3 spells CASSIVPGTQFEQFF. The CDR3 DNA sequence: TGTGCCAGCAGTATAGTACCGGGTACTCAATTTGAGCAGTTCTTC.

The chain uses TRBV15 and TRBJ2-1; the match to TRBD2 covers 10 bases. The CDR3 loop spans 22 amino acids. The V segment lost 0 bases and the J segment 8 bases; nucleotides outside the gene matches: 25. CDR1 is LNHNV and CDR2 is YYDKDF in the germline V gene (reference sequence). The CDR3 protein is CATSRDGPDLAGDLLGPHEQFF. Here the CDR3 DNA reads TGTGCCACCAGCAGAGATGGACCCGATCTAGCGGGAGACCTACTAGGGCCCCATGAGCAGTTCTTC.

The chain couples TRBV6-5 to TRBJ2-5; perhaps TRBD2 as D (5 bases). Trimming removed 5 bases at V and 5 bases at J, with 15 bases between. The V gene's germline CDR1 is MNHEY and CDR2 SVGAGI. This CDR3 has 14 residues. CDR3 nucleotide sequence: TGTGCCAGCAGTCCAGCTAGCTACCCTGAGACCCAGTACTTC. As protein: CASSPASYPETQYF.

J is TRBJ2-5 and V is TRBV7-2; a possible D gene is TRBD1 (5 bases). CDR3 length equals 14 residues. Germline V gene sequence: CDR1 SGHTA, CDR2 FQGNSA. V was cut by 5 bases and J by 0 bases, with 10 bases left in between. The CDR3 bases are TGTGCCAGCAGCGGAGCAGGGTACCAAGAGACCCAGTACTTC. It codes for CASSGAGYQETQYF.

The genes are TRBV10-3 and TRBJ1-2; 9 bases agree with TRBD1. Germline-derived CDR1 and CDR2 are ENHRY and SYGVKD. This CDR3 is 14 amino acids long. The junction had 9 bases not matched to a gene; V was cut back by 7 bases and J by 6 bases. In nucleotides, the CDR3 is TGTGCCATCACCCGGACAGGGGAACGAAATGGCTACACCTTC. Translated: CAITRTGERNGYTF.